The rows below give T cell receptor beta chains drawn from one sample of a study of brain T cells in children with intractable seizures. The table came from immunoSEQ multiplex PCR; TCRdb's copy has only in-frame clones and leaves some out. The data contain 340,000 or so clones, about 93% of them singletons. The material was peripheral blood, obtained less than 6 months after surgery. The receptors shown here come from a boy in the first two years of life with tuberous sclerosis and intractable seizures. CDR3s include the opening cysteine and the closing phenylalanine or tryptophan. The D gene is left open where the match is weak. Clone size is not always given. Where it is, it says once, few, many or a class for expanded clones.

J gene	clone size	D gene	V gene	CDR3 protein	CDR3 DNA
TRBJ2-3	once	TRBD2	TRBV3-1/TRBV3-2	CASRRTSGRTDTQYF	TGTGCCAGCAGACGGACTAGCGGGAGAACAGATACGCAGTATTTT
TRBJ1-2	.	.	TRBV30	CAWGKRGGGYTF	TGTGCCTGGGGTAAACGGGGTGGCGGCTACACCTTC
TRBJ2-3	.	.	TRBV24-1	CATSHRVTCTDTQYF	TGTGCCACCAGCCACAGAGTCACCTGCACAGATACGCAGTATTTT
TRBJ2-3	once	.	TRBV27	CASSYGSLTDTQYF	TGTGCCAGCAGTTACGGGTCGCTCACAGATACGCAGTATTTT
TRBJ1-5	.	.	TRBV6-5	CASSQGSNQPQHF	TGTGCCAGCAGCCAGGGTAGCAATCAGCCCCAGCATTTT
TRBJ2-5	.	TRBD1	TRBV29-1	CSVEVPGQAQETQYF	TGCAGCGTTGAAGTCCCGGGACAGGCCCAAGAGACCCAGTACTTC
TRBJ2-7	.	TRBD2	TRBV5-4	CASSPWSGGRSEQYF	TGTGCCAGCAGCCCGTGGTCGGGAGGGCGGAGCGAGCAGTACTTC
TRBJ2-1	.	.	TRBV9	CASSAEGNYNEQFF	TGTGCCAGCAGCGCGGAGGGGAACTACAATGAGCAGTTCTTC
TRBJ1-2	.	TRBD1	TRBV5-6	CASSEQGAHNYGYTF	TGTGCCAGCAGCGAGCAGGGGGCACATAACTATGGCTACACCTTC
TRBJ1-1	once	.	TRBV24-1	CATKSRTAPYNTEAFF	TGTGCCACCAAGAGCAGGACAGCACCTTACAACACTGAAGCTTTCTTT
TRBJ1-1	.	.	TRBV11-1	CASSVLVAEAFF	TGTGCCAGCAGCGTCTTGGTAGCGGAAGCTTTCTTT
TRBJ1-5	.	.	TRBV4-1	CASSQERGSNQPQHF	TGCGCCAGCAGCCAAGAAAGAGGGAGCAATCAGCCCCAGCATTTT
TRBJ2-7	.	.	TRBV13	CASSSGLQEHEQYF	TGTGCCAGCAGCTCAGGACTACAGGAACACGAGCAGTACTTC
TRBJ2-5	.	.	TRBV12-3/TRBV12-4	CASSFVLQETQYF	TGTGCCAGCAGTTTTGTTCTACAAGAGACCCAGTACTTC
TRBJ2-5	.	.	TRBV5-4	CASSLAPAKETQYF	TGTGCCAGCAGCTTGGCGCCAGCTAAAGAGACCCAGTACTTC
TRBJ2-1	.	.	TRBV13	CASSLVAGWDNEQFF	TGTGCCAGCAGCTTAGTCGCGGGATGGGATAATGAGCAGTTCTTC
TRBJ1-5	.	.	TRBV18	CASSQASNQPQHF	TGTGCCAGCTCCCAGGCTAGCAATCAGCCCCAGCATTTT
TRBJ2-3	few	TRBD1	TRBV28	CASSLGTGGTDTQYF	TGTGCCAGCAGTTTAGGGACAGGGGGCACAGATACGCAGTATTTT
TRBJ2-1	.	TRBD2	TRBV5-1	CASSLGLAGLPAGEQFF	TGCGCCAGCAGCCTCGGACTAGCGGGACTCCCGGCCGGGGAGCAGTTCTTC
TRBJ2-7	.	TRBD2	TRBV29-1	CSVTGTSGSQGIDEQYF	TGCAGCGTTACCGGGACTAGCGGGAGTCAGGGTATCGACGAGCAGTACTTC
TRBJ1-4	once	.	TRBV27	CASSPIGGNEKLFF	TGTGCCAGCAGCCCAATAGGGGGGAATGAAAAACTGTTTTTT
TRBJ2-2	.	TRBD2	TRBV6-5	CASSYSSGRATGELFF	TGTGCCAGCAGTTACTCTAGCGGGAGGGCCACCGGGGAGCTGTTTTTT